This TCR beta chain was obtained from a study of monozygotic twins with inflammatory bowel disease. Regarding the study as a whole: By inverse Simpson index, TCRbeta diversity was lower in IBD patients than in healthy co-twins. Clonotype sharing was lower in IBD patients than healthy twins, most markedly with disease activity.

The CDR3 has 17 residues. A note on this clonotype: Its antigen is unidentified.

Each UMI, carrying a 6-nucleotide sample barcode, came from template switching. For each CDR3 protein, TCRdb gives one entry from its re-call of the 5' RACE reads, without DNA. The sample table includes tens of thousands of distinct CDR3 sequences. Whole blood without T cell sorting served as the source of isolated total RNA. Sample: blood. The TCR comes from a human donor with ulcerative colitis or Crohn's disease, or a healthy co-twin of an affected twin (not recorded which). The V gene is TRBV12-3 or TRBV12-4, the J gene TRBJ2-6; TCRdb outputs TRBD1, but without DNA this stays unchecked. CDR3 sequence reads: CASGYAGTGTGANVLTF.